This T cell receptor beta chain was recovered during a study of cytomegalovirus exposure and HLA in healthy donors. Study results and limitations: Presence/absence comparisons presumed near-even sequencing depth among donors. V- and J-gene trimming in TCR beta was tied to a missense DCLRE1C variant by an analysis performed later.

Donors had nominal health at sampling but likely had unrecorded immune exposures. This clone was seen once. Its specificity is not known. It was with 60 Vbeta and 13 Jbeta primers that the PCR ran. The authors' processing: Approximately 80 million unique TCR beta chains, around 11 million of them shared, were counted by a later analysis. Repertoires were generated with immunoSEQ multiplex PCR, while TCRdb's copy carries only in-frame clones and drops some. The V and J calls and clone size were taken over from that table, and D and trimming were inferred from the DNA. This table has around 180,000 clones, roughly four fifths appearing once. The CDR3 is made up of 17 amino acids. Germline V CDR1 and CDR2: WNHNN, SYGVQD (reference sequence). The J segment lost 0 bases and the V segment lost 3 bases, leaving 8 bases of the junction unmatched.

The J gene is TRBJ1-5, the V gene TRBV10-1, with 7 bases matching TRBD1. Sequencing was performed on PBMCs. The source is a woman between 50 and 59 years old in good health and CMV-seronegative. The CDR3 coding sequence is TGCGCCAGCAGTGAACCGGGACAGAGGTTTAGCAATCAGCCCCAGCATTTT. Translated, it gives CASSEPGQRFSNQPQHF.